Included here is one TCR beta chain sequence, with context. The sample belongs to a study of shared clonotypes between healthy human individuals. Clones were read by immunoSEQ multiplex PCR, and TCRdb kept only the in-frame ones, dropping some. The table lists just over 2,000,000 clones, over 85% of them singletons. This CDR3 is 18 amino acids long. The ends lost 4 bases at V and 2 bases at J; junction bases unmatched: 10. CDR1 and CDR2 from the germline V gene are SGHNT and YYREEE (reference sequence). The receptor was isolated from a young man in good health. The specimen sequenced was naive CD4+ T cells sorted from blood. Noted subset: CD45RA+ positively selected. V usage is TRBV5-4 and J usage is TRBJ2-7, with 15 bases fitting TRBD2. The CDR3 DNA reads TGTGCCAGCAGCCCAACGGGACTAGCGGGAGGTCCTACCTACGAGCAGTACTTC. Residues: CASSPTGLAGGPTYEQYF.